One sample yielded the 17 T cell receptor beta chains listed below, sequenced in a study of technical replicates of blood from several donors. Measured with immunoSEQ multiplex PCR; TCRdb has only the in-frame clones, and not every one. The sample holds around 70,000 clones, roughly 93% seen once. Sequenced input: T cells isolated from PBMCs. These receptors were obtained from a human donor in good health.

The CDR3 DNA follows: TGTGCCAGCAGTTATGGAGATTATGAACCGGTAGATACGCAGTATTTT. The encoded protein is CASSYGDYEPVDTQYF. V gene TRBV6-6 combines with J gene TRBJ2-3; D call uncertain. Trimming took off 3 bases at V and 5 bases at J, with 18 bases between the two ends. CDR1 is MNHNY and CDR2 is SVGAGI in the germline V gene (reference sequence). CDR3 length: 16 amino acids.

The chain links TRBV19 to TRBJ1-4, with 8 bases that match TRBD1. The CDR3 is 14 residues long. The germline V gene has CDR1 LNHDA and CDR2 SQIVND (reference sequence). The V segment lost 7 bases and the J segment 6 bases; nucleotides outside the gene matches: 7. CDR3 DNA sequence: TGTGCCAGTATCCGGACAGGGAAGGATGAAAAACTGTTTTTT. Its protein is CASIRTGKDEKLFF. Filled out from reference TRBV19 and TRBJ1-4, the complete variable domain reads DGGITQSPKYLFRKEGQNVTLSCEQNLNHDAMYWYRQDPGQGLRLIYYSQIVNDFQKGDIAEGYSVSREKKESFPLTVTSAQKNPTAFYLCASIRTGKDEKLFFGSGTQLSVL.

By share, this clone counts as medium-sized. The gene calls are TRBV6-1 and TRBJ1-2; TRBD1 agrees at 9 bases. V gave up 6 bases and J gave up 7 bases; unmatched junction bases: 9. This CDR3 is 14 amino acids long. The germline CDR1 and CDR2 sequences are MNHNS and SASEGT. The CDR3 sequence is CASRARDRDRGYTF. DNA for the CDR3: TGTGCCAGCAGGGCCCGGGACAGGGATCGTGGCTACACCTTC.

The chain employs TRBV5-1 and TRBJ1-5; D is ambiguous. The CDR3 is 13 residues long. Germline V CDR1 and CDR2: SGHRS, YFSETQ. With 4 bases removed from V and 2 bases from J, the gap between germline ends came to 7 bases. This CDR3 reads CASSPEGNQPQHF. For the CDR3, the DNA is TGCGCCAGCAGCCCGGAGGGCAATCAGCCCCAGCATTTT.

The CDR3 DNA sequence: TGTGCCTCAGGGGGTTCCCTAGCCAAAAACATTCAGTACTTC. Its protein product is CASGGSLAKNIQYF. This chain joins TRBV28 and TRBJ2-4, with 7 bases that match TRBD1. With V trimmed by 11 bases and J by 0 bases, 7 bases remained unmatched. The germline V gene encodes CDR1 MDHEN and CDR2 SYDVKM. This CDR3 spans 14 amino acids. The full variable domain, completed using reference TRBV28 and TRBJ2-4, is DVKVTQSSRYLVKRTGEKVFLECVQDMDHENMFWYRQDPGLGLRLIYFSYDVKMKEKGDIPEGYSVSREKKERFSLILESASTNQTSMYLCASGGSLAKNIQYFGAGTRLSVL.

The gene calls are TRBV5-4 and TRBJ1-1; D call uncertain. Trimming pared 3 bases from V and 3 bases from J, leaving 12 bases between. There are 14 residues in the CDR3. The germline V gene has CDR1 SGHNT and CDR2 YYREEE (reference sequence). The CDR3 DNA is TGTGCCAGCAGCTCCCCAACACGGGACACTGAAGCTTTCTTT. Amino acids: CASSSPTRDTEAFF.

V and J are TRBV28 and TRBJ2-7; D is undetermined. There are 11 residues in the CDR3. Trimming pared 4 bases from V and 3 bases from J, leaving 4 bases between. CDR1 is MDHEN and CDR2 is SYDVKM in the germline V gene. CDR3 sequence (DNA): TGTGCCAGCAGTTCAGGCTACGAGCAGTACTTC. Amino acid sequence: CASSSGYEQYF.

The chain joins TRBV18 to TRBJ2-7; TRBD1 matches 7 bases. The ends lost 2 bases at V and 1 base at J; junction bases unmatched: 5. This CDR3 contains 15 residues. Germline V gene data show CDR1 as KGHSH and CDR2 as LQKENI. Here the CDR3 reads CASSPRGPISYEQYF. The DNA for the CDR3 is TGTGCCAGCTCACCAAGGGGGCCGATTTCCTACGAGCAGTACTTC.

The V gene is TRBV5-1, the J gene TRBJ1-2, with D perhaps matching TRBD1 (5 bases). CDR3 length: 15 amino acids. Trimming removed 0 bases from V and 7 bases from J, with 16 bases in between. The V gene's germline CDR1 is SGHRS and CDR2 YFSETQ. The chain's CDR3 is CASSLGRVRVSGYTF. DNA of the CDR3: TGCGCCAGCAGCTTGGGTCGGGTCAGGGTGAGTGGCTACACCTTC.

The rearrangement uses TRBV5-1 and TRBJ2-3, with 8 bases identical to TRBD2. Germline V gives CDR1 SGHRS, CDR2 YFSETQ. The CDR3 is made up of 15 amino acids. The trim removed 2 bases at V and 3 bases at J, leaving 5 bases unmatched. Written as DNA, the CDR3 is TGCGCCAGCAGCTTATACGGGAGGGTTACAGATACGCAGTATTTT. This sequence encodes CASSLYGRVTDTQYF.

This chain joins TRBV7-8 and TRBJ2-7; 12 positions agree with TRBD2. V trimming: 4 bases; J trimming: 4 bases; junction bases outside the gene matches: 14. This CDR3 is 18 amino acids long. The germline V gene has CDR1 SGHVS and CDR2 FQNEAQ. The CDR3: CASSSPEPASGGAYEQYF. DNA of the CDR3: TGTGCCAGCAGCTCCCCAGAGCCGGCTAGCGGGGGGGCGTACGAGCAGTACTTC.

J is TRBJ1-1 and V is TRBV6-5; D is uncertain. This CDR3 is built from 13 residues. Germline V gene sequence: CDR1 MNHEY, CDR2 SVGAGI. Trimming removed 3 bases from V and 6 bases from J, with 11 bases in between. In DNA, the CDR3 is TGTGCCAGCAGTTATGGCCCAGTGGCTGAAGCTTTCTTT. Translating it yields CASSYGPVAEAFF.

V gene TRBV28 combines with J gene TRBJ2-2; D is undetermined. Germline-derived CDR1 and CDR2 are MDHEN and SYDVKM. The CDR3 spans 13 residues. V was clipped by 5 bases and J by 4 bases, with 8 bases between them. The CDR3 bases are TGTGCCAGCAGTCGTCCCCCCACCGGGGAGCTGTTTTTT. Translated, it gives CASSRPPTGELFF.

This sequence joins TRBV27 and TRBJ2-7, with TRBD2 matching over 8 bases. Trimming removed 2 bases from V and 5 bases from J; junction bases left unmatched: 5. The germline CDR1 and CDR2 sequences are MNHEY and SMNVEV (reference sequence). The CDR3 is 14 amino acids. The CDR3 DNA follows: TGTGCCAGCAGTTTAACGGGAGGGCCGGACGAGCAGTACTTC. Translation gives CASSLTGGPDEQYF.

V and J are TRBV7-6 and TRBJ2-5, with D possibly TRBD2 on 7 matching bases. With 0 bases removed from V and 5 bases from J, the gap between germline ends came to 16 bases. The CDR3 is 16 residues long. Germline loops: CDR1 SGHVS, CDR2 FNYEAQ. CDR3 region: CASSLAIRTGGETQYF. The CDR3 nucleotides read TGTGCCAGCAGCTTAGCTATCAGGACGGGGGGCGAGACCCAGTACTTC.

The V gene is TRBV5-1, the J gene TRBJ1-5; 9 bases match TRBD1. The CDR3 is made up of 15 amino acids. The V segment lost 4 bases and the J segment 10 bases; nucleotides outside the gene matches: 12. Germline V gives CDR1 SGHRS, CDR2 YFSETQ. CDR3 sequence reads: CASSLEGTGSQPQHF. The CDR3 DNA reads as TGCGCCAGCAGCCTGGAAGGGACAGGGTCACAACCCCAGCATTTT.

This clone was observed once. V and J are TRBV4-1 and TRBJ2-5; D is perhaps TRBD2 (6 bases). Germline CDR1 reads MGHRA; CDR2 reads YSYEKL. This CDR3 spans 15 amino acids. V was shortened by 1 base and J by 2 bases, with 11 bases between the two germline ends. CDR3 amino acids: CASSQGQLAQETQYF. CDR3 nucleotides: TGCGCCAGCAGCCAAGGGCAGCTAGCGCAAGAGACCCAGTACTTC.